This T cell receptor (beta chain) was sequenced for a study of blood T cell repertoires in COVID-19. Germline lookup yields CDR1 KGHSH and CDR2 LQKENI. V lost 1 base, J lost 5 bases, and 14 bases lay in between. The CDR3 length is 15 residues. Measured with immunoSEQ multiplex PCR; TCRdb has only the in-frame clones, and not every one. The sample has roughly 130,000 clones; roughly 80% are singletons. The genes are TRBV18 and TRBJ1-1; unclear D gene. The sequencing sample was made of peripheral blood. This clonotype was sampled from a woman in her fifties or sixties with acute or convalescent COVID-19. The CDR3: CASSPQGGLRTEAFF. Written as DNA, the CDR3 is TGTGCCAGCTCACCACAGGGAGGGCTGAGGACTGAAGCTTTCTTT.